One sample yielded the 12 T cell receptor beta chains listed below, sequenced in a study of cytomegalovirus exposure and HLA in healthy donors. It was with 60 Vbeta and 13 Jbeta primers that the PCR ran. The repertoire was sequenced with immunoSEQ multiplex PCR; TCRdb's copy has only in-frame clones and lacks some. The top ten clones hold roughly 4.4% of a sample with 150,000 or so clones, about four fifths of them seen once. Source material: PBMCs. The receptors were sampled from a woman between 18 and 30 years old in good health and CMV-seropositive.

V and J are TRBV11-2 and TRBJ2-5; 8 nucleotides align to TRBD1. The trim removed 5 bases at V and 3 bases at J, leaving 8 bases unmatched. The CDR3 is 15 residues long. Germline CDR1 SGHAT, CDR2 FQNNGV. CDR3 protein: CASSTMTTGEETQYF. The CDR3, as DNA: TGTGCCAGCAGCACGATGACGACAGGGGAAGAGACCCAGTACTTC. Based on the CDR3 plus reference TRBV11-2 and TRBJ2-5, the full variable domain is EAGVAQSPRYKIIEKRQSVAFWCNPISGHATLYWYQQILGQGPKLLIQFQNNGVVDDSQLPKDRFSAERLKGVDSTLKIQPAKLEDSAVYLCASSTMTTGEETQYFGPGTRLLVL.

The gene calls are TRBV6-1 and TRBJ1-2; 9 nucleotides match TRBD1. The CDR3 runs 14 residues. Per germline, CDR1 MNHNS and CDR2 SASEGT. V trimming: 6 bases; J trimming: 4 bases; junction bases outside the gene matches: 6. This chain's CDR3 is CASRLGQGGYGYTF. CDR3 DNA sequence: TGTGCCAGCAGGTTGGGACAGGGCGGCTATGGCTACACCTTC.

The CDR3 loop is CASSQDGLTYGYTF. For the CDR3, the DNA is TGTGCCAGCAGCCAAGATGGGCTTACCTATGGCTACACCTTC. This chain links TRBV4-2 with TRBJ1-2; D is unresolved. Germline V lookup: CDR1 LGHNA, CDR2 YNFKEQ. This CDR3 is built from 14 residues. Trimming took 0 bases from V and 4 from J, leaving 9 bases between them.

The chain has TRBV28 and TRBJ1-3; D remains ambiguous. V lost 7 bases and J 0 bases, leaving 10 bases between the germline ends. Germline loops: CDR1 MDHEN, CDR2 SYDVKM. This CDR3 has 14 amino acids. CDR3 amino acids: CASNPTLSGNTIYF. In DNA form, the CDR3 reads TGTGCCAGCAATCCTACCCTCTCTGGAAACACCATATATTTT.

The chain has TRBV5-6 and TRBJ2-7; 7 nucleotides match TRBD1. J was trimmed by 0 bases and V by 7 bases; bases with no gene match: 19. The germline gives CDR1 SGHDT, CDR2 YYEEEE. This CDR3 spans 18 amino acids. The CDR3 coding sequence is TGTGCCAGCTACGTATCTTCTGCCGACAGGGCTCCCTCCTACGAGCAGTACTTC. Residues: CASYVSSADRAPSYEQYF.

This clone was counted a few times. The genes are TRBV5-4 and TRBJ2-7; 7 bases match TRBD1. Germline V gives CDR1 SGHNT, CDR2 YYREEE (reference sequence). The CDR3 runs to 15 residues. V was pared by 0 bases and J by 4 bases, with 7 bases of the junction left unmatched. The CDR3 loop is CASSLDQGERYEQYF. CDR3 DNA sequence: TGTGCCAGCAGCTTGGACCAGGGGGAGAGGTACGAGCAGTACTTC.

This chain uses TRBV7-2 with TRBJ2-7, with D hard to call. V was pared by 1 base and J by 3 bases, with 10 bases between. Germline values: CDR1 SGHTA, CDR2 FQGNSA. The CDR3 has 14 residues. The CDR3 DNA reads TGTGCCAGCAGCTTAGATTTATCAGACTACGAGCAGTACTTC. As protein: CASSLDLSDYEQYF.

This chain joins TRBV28 and TRBJ1-5; 9 nucleotides line up with TRBD1. V lost 5 bases to trimming and J lost 6 bases; unmatched junction nucleotides: 8. Germline CDR1 MDHEN, CDR2 SYDVKM. This CDR3 spans 15 amino acids. The CDR3 sequence: CASSLSDRGIQPQHF. In DNA form, the CDR3 reads TGTGCCAGCAGTCTTTCCGACAGGGGGATTCAGCCCCAGCATTTT.

V is TRBV4-3 and J is TRBJ1-1; 7 bases line up with TRBD1. V shed 4 bases, J shed 5 bases, and the junction held 7 bases outside the gene matches. Germline V CDR1 and CDR2: LGHNA, YSLEER. This CDR3 comprises 14 residues. CDR3: CASSLTGTETEAFF. CDR3 nucleotide sequence: TGCGCCAGCAGCCTTACCGGGACAGAAACTGAAGCTTTCTTT.

The chain has TRBV7-6 and TRBJ1-3; D is possibly TRBD1 (6 bases). CDR1 and CDR2 (germline): SGHVS, FNYEAQ. V shed 1 base and J shed 7 bases, with 20 bases lying between them. The CDR3 extends over 17 amino acids. The CDR3 nucleotides are TGTGCCAGCAGCTTAGTAAGATCTTCGGGGAGGGGGAACACCATATATTTT. This translates into CASSLVRSSGRGNTIYF.

This chain joins TRBV5-6 and TRBJ2-1, with TRBD1 as a possible D gene (5 bases). V was pared by 2 bases and J by 2 bases, with 14 bases between. Germline lookup yields CDR1 SGHDT and CDR2 YYEEEE. This CDR3 region has 16 residues. CDR3 DNA: TGTGCCAGCAGCTTCTGGGGCGGTGGGCCCTACAATGAGCAGTTCTTC. It encodes CASSFWGGGPYNEQFF.

The chain recombines TRBV4-1 with TRBJ1-5, with unresolved D. CDR1 MGHRA and CDR2 YSYEKL come from the germline V gene. The CDR3 is 14 amino acids. The ends were cut back, 6 bases at V and 4 bases at J, with 13 bases in the middle. CDR3 nucleotides: TGCGCCAGCAGTGATCCAGTGACAAATCAGCCCCAGCATTTT. Encoded protein: CASSDPVTNQPQHF.